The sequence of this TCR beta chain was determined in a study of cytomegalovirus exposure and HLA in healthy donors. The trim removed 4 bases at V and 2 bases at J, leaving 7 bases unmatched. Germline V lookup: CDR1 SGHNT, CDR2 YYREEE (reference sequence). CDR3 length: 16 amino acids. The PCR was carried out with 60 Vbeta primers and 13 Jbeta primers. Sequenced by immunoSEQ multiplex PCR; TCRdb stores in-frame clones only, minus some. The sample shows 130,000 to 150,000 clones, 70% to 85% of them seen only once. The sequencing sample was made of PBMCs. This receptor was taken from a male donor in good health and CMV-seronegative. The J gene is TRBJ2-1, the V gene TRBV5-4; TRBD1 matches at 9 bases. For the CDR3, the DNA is TGTGCCAGCAGCCATTCCGGGACAGGGACCTACAATGAGCAGTTCTTC. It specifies CASSHSGTGTYNEQFF. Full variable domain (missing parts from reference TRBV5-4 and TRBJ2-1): ETGVTQSPTHLIKTRGQQVTLRCSSQSGHNTVSWYQQALGQGPQFIFQYYREEENGRGNFPPRFSGLQFPNYSSELNVNALELDDSALYLCASSHSGTGTYNEQFFGPGTRLTVL.